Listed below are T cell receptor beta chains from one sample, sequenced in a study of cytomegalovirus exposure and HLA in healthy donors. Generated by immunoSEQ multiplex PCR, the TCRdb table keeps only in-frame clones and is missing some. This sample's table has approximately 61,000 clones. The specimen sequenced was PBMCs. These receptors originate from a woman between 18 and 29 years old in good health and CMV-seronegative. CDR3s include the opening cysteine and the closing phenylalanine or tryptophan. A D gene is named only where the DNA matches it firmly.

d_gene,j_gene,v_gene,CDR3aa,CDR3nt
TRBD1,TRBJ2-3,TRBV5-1,CASSSNKQGRTDTQYF,TGCGCCAGCAGCTCAAACAAACAGGGGCGGACAGATACGCAGTATTTT
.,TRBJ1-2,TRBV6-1,CASSEYRGLNYGYTF,TGTGCCAGCAGTGAATATAGGGGACTTAACTATGGCTACACCTTC
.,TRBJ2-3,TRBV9,CASSVARWDTQYF,TGTGCCAGCAGCGTAGCCCGGTGGGATACGCAGTATTTT
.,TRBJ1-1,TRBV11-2,CASSNFRGMDPEAFF,TGTGCCAGCAGCAACTTCAGGGGAATGGATCCTGAAGCTTTCTTT
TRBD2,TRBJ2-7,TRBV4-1,CASSAPGTREHEQYF,TGCGCCAGCAGCGCGCCCGGGACTAGGGAACACGAGCAGTACTTC
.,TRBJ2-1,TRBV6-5,CASSGGNEQFF,TGTGCCAGCAGTGGGGGGAATGAGCAGTTCTTC
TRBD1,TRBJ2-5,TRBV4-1,CASSYRDRAEETQYF,TGCGCCAGCAGTTACCGGGACAGGGCTGAAGAGACCCAGTACTTC
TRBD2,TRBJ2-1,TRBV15,CATSRDSGSQFEQFF,TGTGCCACCAGCAGAGACAGCGGGAGTCAGTTCGAGCAGTTCTTC
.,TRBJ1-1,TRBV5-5,CASSLVGRYHEAFF,TGTGCCAGCAGCTTGGTGGGCAGGTACCATGAAGCTTTCTTT
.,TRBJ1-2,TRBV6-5,CATPGDCLYGYTF,TGTGCCACCCCGGGAGATTGCCTCTATGGCTACACCTTC
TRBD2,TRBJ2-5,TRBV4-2,CASSQESVREGLETQYF,TGTGCCAGCAGCCAAGAGTCGGTGCGGGAGGGGTTAGAGACCCAGTACTTC
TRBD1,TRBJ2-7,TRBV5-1,CASSIGQGQYF,TGCGCCAGCAGCATCGGACAGGGCCAGTACTTC
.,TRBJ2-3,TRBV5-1,CASSLAGERQYF,TGCGCCAGCAGCTTGGCGGGGGAGCGGCAGTATTTT
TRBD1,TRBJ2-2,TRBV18,CASSRQGGTNTGELFF,TGTGCCAGCTCCCGACAGGGGGGGACGAACACCGGGGAGCTGTTTTTT
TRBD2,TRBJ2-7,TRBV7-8,CASRPVSSGTDEQYF,TGTGCCAGCAGACCCGTCAGTAGCGGGACCGACGAGCAGTACTTC
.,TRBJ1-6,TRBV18,CASSPEKKPVNSPLHF,TGTGCCAGCTCCCCGGAGAAAAAACCTGTTAATTCACCCCTCCACTTT
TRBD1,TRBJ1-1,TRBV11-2,CASSRGQGARVGTEAFF,TGTGCCAGCAGCCGAGGACAGGGGGCAAGGGTTGGGACTGAAGCTTTCTTT
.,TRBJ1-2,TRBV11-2,CASSLAGPFAYGYTF,TGTGCCAGCAGCCTAGCGGGTCCCTTCGCCTATGGCTACACCTTC
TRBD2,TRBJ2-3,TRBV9,CASTTLAGNTDTQYF,TGTGCCAGTACCACGCTAGCGGGTAACACAGATACGCAGTATTTT
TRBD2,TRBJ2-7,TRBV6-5,CASREAGPYEQYF,TGTGCCAGCCGGGAAGCGGGACCCTACGAGCAGTACTTC